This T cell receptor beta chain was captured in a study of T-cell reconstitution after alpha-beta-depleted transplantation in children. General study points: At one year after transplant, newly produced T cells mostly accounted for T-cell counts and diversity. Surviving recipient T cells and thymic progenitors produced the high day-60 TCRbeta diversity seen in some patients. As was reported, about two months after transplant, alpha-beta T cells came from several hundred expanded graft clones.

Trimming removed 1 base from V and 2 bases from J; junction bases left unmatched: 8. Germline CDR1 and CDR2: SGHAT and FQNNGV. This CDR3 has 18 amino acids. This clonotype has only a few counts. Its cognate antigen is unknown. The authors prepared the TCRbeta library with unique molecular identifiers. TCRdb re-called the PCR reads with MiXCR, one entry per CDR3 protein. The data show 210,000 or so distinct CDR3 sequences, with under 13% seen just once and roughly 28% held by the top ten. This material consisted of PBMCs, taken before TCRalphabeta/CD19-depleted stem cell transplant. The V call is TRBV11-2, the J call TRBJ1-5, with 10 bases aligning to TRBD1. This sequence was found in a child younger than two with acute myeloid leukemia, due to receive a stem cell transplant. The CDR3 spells CASSLVGGGTGGNQPQHF. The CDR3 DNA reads TGTGCCAGCAGCTTAGTGGGGGGGGGGACAGGGGGCAATCAGCCCCAGCATTTT. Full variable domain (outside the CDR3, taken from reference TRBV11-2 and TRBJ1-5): EAGVAQSPRYKIIEKRQSVAFWCNPISGHATLYWYQQILGQGPKLLIQFQNNGVVDDSQLPKDRFSAERLKGVDSTLKIQPAKLEDSAVYLCASSLVGGGTGGNQPQHFGDGTRLSIL.